The 19 T cell receptor beta chains below come from one sample, sequenced in a study of T cells in Graves' hyperthyroidism and ophthalmopathy. TCR beta CDR3 regions were amplified from RNA. HTBI primers were the set used in a first-round RT-PCR of the TCR CDR3. TCRdb analysed the multiplex PCR reads with MiXCR anew, one entry per CDR3 protein. This table has 500,000 to 550,000 distinct CDR3 sequences, about 20% appearing once. Sequenced: blood. The receptors come from a man younger than 30 with Graves' hyperthyroidism.

The rearrangement joins TRBV18 to TRBJ1-3; the D gene is possibly TRBD1 (6 bases). The V gene lost 3 bases and the J gene lost 0 bases, with 12 bases spanning the gap. The germline V gene encodes CDR1 KGHSH and CDR2 LQKENI. The CDR3 runs to 16 residues. The CDR3 loop is CASSPGQPSSGNTIYF. For the CDR3, the DNA is TGTGCCAGCTCACCGGGACAACCCTCCTCTGGAAACACCATATATTTT. Using reference TRBV18 and TRBJ1-3 for the parts outside the CDR3, the full variable domain is NAGVMQNPRHLVRRRGQEARLRCSPMKGHSHVYWYRQLPEEGLKFMVYLQKENIIDESGMPKERFSAEFPKEGPSILRIQQVVRGDSAAYFCASSPGQPSSGNTIYFGEGSWLTVV.

V usage is TRBV27 and J usage is TRBJ2-7, with D perhaps TRBD1 or TRBD2 (5 bases each). Germline CDR1 MNHEY, CDR2 SMNVEV (reference sequence). The CDR3 extends over 14 amino acids. V shed 1 base and J shed 3 bases, with 10 bases lying between them. The CDR3: CASSLYGTLYEQYF. The CDR3 coding sequence is TGTGCCAGCAGTTTATATGGGACCCTCTACGAGCAGTACTTC.

This clonotype was counted at least ten times. V usage is TRBV19 and J usage is TRBJ1-2; D is possibly TRBD1 (5 bases). V was pared by 5 bases and J by 4 bases, with 11 bases between. This CDR3 is built from 13 residues. CDR1 is LNHDA and CDR2 is SQIVND in the germline V gene (reference sequence). The DNA of the CDR3 is TGTGCCAGTAGTTTCAGGGCCAGCTATGGCTACACCTTC. It encodes CASSFRASYGYTF.

This clonotype has at least ten counts. The gene calls are TRBV6-5 and TRBJ1-1; weak D call: TRBD1 (5 bases). The CDR3 covers 14 residues. V dropped 2 bases and J dropped 6 bases, with 13 bases sitting between them. Germline V gene data show CDR1 as MNHEY and CDR2 as SVGAGI. CDR3 nucleotides: TGTGCCAGCAGTTACGTACAGGATCCGTCTGAAGCTTTCTTT. It encodes CASSYVQDPSEAFF.

At least ten counts were recorded for this clonotype. The chain couples TRBV15 to TRBJ1-2, with 10 bases lining up with TRBD1. In germline, CDR1 is LNHNV, CDR2 YYDKDF (reference sequence). The CDR3 runs 14 residues. Trimming cost V 3 bases and J 2 bases; bases outside gene matches: 0. CDR3 residues: CATSRGQGNYGYTF. The CDR3, as DNA: TGTGCCACCAGCAGGGGACAGGGGAACTATGGCTACACCTTC.

This chain joins TRBV5-6 and TRBJ1-1; D is unclear. Germline V lookup: CDR1 SGHDT, CDR2 YYEEEE. The CDR3 sequence is 15 residues long. The germline V and J ends were trimmed by 2 bases and 0 bases, with 11 bases remaining between them. The CDR3, as DNA: TGTGCCAGCAGCTTTTCCACATTCATGAACACTGAAGCTTTCTTT. Residues: CASSFSTFMNTEAFF.

The rearrangement uses TRBV12-3 or TRBV12-4 and TRBJ1-3; D not certain. Deletions cut 5 bases from V and 7 bases from J, with 9 bases between. The CDR3 is 12 amino acids. CDR3 loop: CASSTSGNTIYF. The CDR3 region has the DNA TGTGCCAGCAGTACCTCCGGGAACACCATATATTTT.

This clonotype was counted many times. The genes are TRBV27 and TRBJ1-1; tentatively, D is TRBD1 (5 bases). Per the germline V gene, CDR1 is MNHEY and CDR2 is SMNVEV (reference sequence). V gave up 6 bases and J gave up 4 bases, with 12 bases separating them. The CDR3 runs to 13 residues. CDR3 nucleotides: TGTGCCAGCAGAGCTCAGGGCATCACTGAAGCTTTCTTT. Amino acids: CASRAQGITEAFF.

With regard to this clonotype: A much bigger clone sits one base away, suggesting this may be a read error. The gene calls are TRBV19 and TRBJ2-4; D is possibly TRBD2 (5 bases). The CDR3 extends over 14 amino acids. Germline V CDR1 and CDR2: LNHDA, SQIVND (reference sequence). The CDR3 region has the DNA TGTGCCAGTAGCGAGGGTAGCAGCCAGAACATTAAGTACTTC. Its translation is CASSEGSSQNIKYF.

This clonotype was picked up many times. The V gene is TRBV5-5, the J gene TRBJ2-7, with 8 bases aligning to TRBD1. CDR3 size: 15 residues. V shed 4 bases, J shed 0 bases, and the junction held 6 bases outside the gene matches. The germline CDR1 and CDR2 sequences are SGHKS and YYEKEE (reference sequence). The DNA of the CDR3 is TGTGCCAGCAGCCTGGGACAGGTGAGCTCCTACGAGCAGTACTTC. Its protein is CASSLGQVSSYEQYF.

This clonotype was counted at least ten times. This chain links TRBV11-2 with TRBJ2-7; 10 bases agree with TRBD1. Germline loops: CDR1 SGHAT, CDR2 FQNNGV. Trimming removed 1 base from V and 7 bases from J; junction bases left unmatched: 13. The CDR3 has 17 amino acids. The CDR3 here is CASSLGDRGRPRGEQYF. CDR3 sequence (DNA): TGTGCCAGCAGCTTAGGAGACAGGGGGCGTCCACGGGGGGAGCAGTACTTC.

The table lists this clonotype with a count of one. This rearrangement joins TRBV12-3 or TRBV12-4 to TRBJ1-1; no definite D call. This CDR3 comprises 16 residues. The ends were cut back, 4 bases at V and 0 bases at J, with 15 bases in the middle. Here the CDR3 DNA reads TGTGCCAGCAGTTACCAGCAAGGAGGGTTGAACACTGAAGCTTTCTTT. Protein sequence: CASSYQQGGLNTEAFF.

This clonotype was observed once. The chain employs TRBV6-5 and TRBJ2-7; D is perhaps TRBD2 (5 bases). CDR3 size: 15 residues. Germline CDR1 reads MNHEY; CDR2 reads SVGAGI. Trimming removed 2 bases from V and 1 base from J, with 12 bases in between. CDR3 DNA: TGTGCCAGCAGTTACCGGGGTAGTGGATCCTACGAGCAGTACTTC. It translates to CASSYRGSGSYEQYF.

This clonotype showed up many times. The rearrangement links TRBV11-2 to TRBJ1-2; 8 bases are a match to TRBD1. Germline V gives CDR1 SGHAT, CDR2 FQNNGV. The CDR3 consists of 15 residues. V was pared by 2 bases and J by 4 bases, with 6 bases of the junction left unmatched. This CDR3 is CASSLLDRDLYGYTF. The CDR3 DNA is TGTGCCAGCAGCTTATTGGACAGGGACCTCTATGGCTACACCTTC.

The chain combines TRBV30 with TRBJ1-6; a weak D match, TRBD1 (5 bases). Germline CDR1 and CDR2: GTSNPN and SVGIG (reference sequence). Trimming shortened V by 5 bases and J by 4 bases, and 9 bases separated the two germline ends. This CDR3 contains 13 residues. CDR3 amino acids: CAWGSGYNSPLHF. The CDR3 coding sequence is TGTGCCTGGGGTTCAGGGTATAATTCACCCCTCCACTTT. Drawing the rest from reference TRBV30 and TRBJ1-6, the complete variable domain is SQTIHQWPATLVQPVGSPLSLECTVEGTSNPNLYWYRQAAGRGLQLLFYSVGIGQISSEVPQNLSASRPQDRQFILSSKKLLLSDSGFYLCAWGSGYNSPLHFGNGTRLTVT.

This clonotype was seen many times. The J gene is TRBJ2-5, the V gene TRBV20-1; weak D call: TRBD2 (5 bases). CDR3 size: 14 residues. Germline CDR1 DFQATT, CDR2 SNEGSKA (reference sequence). The V end lost 5 bases, the J end lost 1 base, and 14 bases lay between the germline ends. The CDR3 loop is CSAYQQGLQETQYF. DNA for the CDR3: TGCAGTGCTTACCAGCAAGGACTCCAAGAGACCCAGTACTTC.

This clonotype was counted at least ten times. The CDR3 here is CASSLAVGSKNTGELFF. CDR3 nucleotides: TGTGCCAGCAGCTTAGCAGTCGGATCGAAAAACACCGGGGAGCTGTTTTTT. The chain employs TRBV7-2 and TRBJ2-2, with no clear D. This CDR3 is 17 amino acids long. With 0 bases removed from V and 2 bases from J, the gap between germline ends came to 13 bases. Germline CDR1 and CDR2: SGHTA and FQGNSA.

This clonotype was picked up many times. The CDR3 protein is CASSFLGQPQHF. CDR3 nucleotide sequence: TGTGCCAGCAGTTTTCTGGGTCAGCCCCAGCATTTT. The chain links TRBV27 to TRBJ1-5; no clear D gene. V lost 3 bases and J lost 6, with 6 bases in between. CDR3 length: 12 residues. CDR1 is MNHEY, CDR2 SMNVEV, per germline (reference sequence).

At least ten counts were recorded for this clonotype. The V call is TRBV12-3 or TRBV12-4, the J call TRBJ2-2; 7 positions match TRBD2. V dropped 2 bases and J dropped 6; count of bases not matched to a gene: 12. This CDR3 region has 17 residues. The CDR3 loop is CASSLISGRAWAGELFF. The CDR3 DNA is TGTGCCAGCAGTTTAATTAGCGGGCGGGCTTGGGCCGGGGAGCTGTTTTTT.